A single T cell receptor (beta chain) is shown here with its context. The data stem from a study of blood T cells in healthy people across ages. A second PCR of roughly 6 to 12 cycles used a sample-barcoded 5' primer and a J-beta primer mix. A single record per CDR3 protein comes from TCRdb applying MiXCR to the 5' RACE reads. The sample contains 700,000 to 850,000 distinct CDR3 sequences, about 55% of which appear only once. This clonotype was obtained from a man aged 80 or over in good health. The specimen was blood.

This CDR3 reads CASGKTLYEQYF. In DNA, the CDR3 is TGTGCCAGCGGCAAAACGCTCTACGAGCAGTACTTC. The chain joins TRBV11-2 to TRBJ2-7; no reliable D call. Trimming pared 8 bases from V and 3 bases from J, leaving 11 bases between. The CDR3 has 12 amino acids. Germline-derived CDR1 and CDR2 are SGHAT and FQNNGV.